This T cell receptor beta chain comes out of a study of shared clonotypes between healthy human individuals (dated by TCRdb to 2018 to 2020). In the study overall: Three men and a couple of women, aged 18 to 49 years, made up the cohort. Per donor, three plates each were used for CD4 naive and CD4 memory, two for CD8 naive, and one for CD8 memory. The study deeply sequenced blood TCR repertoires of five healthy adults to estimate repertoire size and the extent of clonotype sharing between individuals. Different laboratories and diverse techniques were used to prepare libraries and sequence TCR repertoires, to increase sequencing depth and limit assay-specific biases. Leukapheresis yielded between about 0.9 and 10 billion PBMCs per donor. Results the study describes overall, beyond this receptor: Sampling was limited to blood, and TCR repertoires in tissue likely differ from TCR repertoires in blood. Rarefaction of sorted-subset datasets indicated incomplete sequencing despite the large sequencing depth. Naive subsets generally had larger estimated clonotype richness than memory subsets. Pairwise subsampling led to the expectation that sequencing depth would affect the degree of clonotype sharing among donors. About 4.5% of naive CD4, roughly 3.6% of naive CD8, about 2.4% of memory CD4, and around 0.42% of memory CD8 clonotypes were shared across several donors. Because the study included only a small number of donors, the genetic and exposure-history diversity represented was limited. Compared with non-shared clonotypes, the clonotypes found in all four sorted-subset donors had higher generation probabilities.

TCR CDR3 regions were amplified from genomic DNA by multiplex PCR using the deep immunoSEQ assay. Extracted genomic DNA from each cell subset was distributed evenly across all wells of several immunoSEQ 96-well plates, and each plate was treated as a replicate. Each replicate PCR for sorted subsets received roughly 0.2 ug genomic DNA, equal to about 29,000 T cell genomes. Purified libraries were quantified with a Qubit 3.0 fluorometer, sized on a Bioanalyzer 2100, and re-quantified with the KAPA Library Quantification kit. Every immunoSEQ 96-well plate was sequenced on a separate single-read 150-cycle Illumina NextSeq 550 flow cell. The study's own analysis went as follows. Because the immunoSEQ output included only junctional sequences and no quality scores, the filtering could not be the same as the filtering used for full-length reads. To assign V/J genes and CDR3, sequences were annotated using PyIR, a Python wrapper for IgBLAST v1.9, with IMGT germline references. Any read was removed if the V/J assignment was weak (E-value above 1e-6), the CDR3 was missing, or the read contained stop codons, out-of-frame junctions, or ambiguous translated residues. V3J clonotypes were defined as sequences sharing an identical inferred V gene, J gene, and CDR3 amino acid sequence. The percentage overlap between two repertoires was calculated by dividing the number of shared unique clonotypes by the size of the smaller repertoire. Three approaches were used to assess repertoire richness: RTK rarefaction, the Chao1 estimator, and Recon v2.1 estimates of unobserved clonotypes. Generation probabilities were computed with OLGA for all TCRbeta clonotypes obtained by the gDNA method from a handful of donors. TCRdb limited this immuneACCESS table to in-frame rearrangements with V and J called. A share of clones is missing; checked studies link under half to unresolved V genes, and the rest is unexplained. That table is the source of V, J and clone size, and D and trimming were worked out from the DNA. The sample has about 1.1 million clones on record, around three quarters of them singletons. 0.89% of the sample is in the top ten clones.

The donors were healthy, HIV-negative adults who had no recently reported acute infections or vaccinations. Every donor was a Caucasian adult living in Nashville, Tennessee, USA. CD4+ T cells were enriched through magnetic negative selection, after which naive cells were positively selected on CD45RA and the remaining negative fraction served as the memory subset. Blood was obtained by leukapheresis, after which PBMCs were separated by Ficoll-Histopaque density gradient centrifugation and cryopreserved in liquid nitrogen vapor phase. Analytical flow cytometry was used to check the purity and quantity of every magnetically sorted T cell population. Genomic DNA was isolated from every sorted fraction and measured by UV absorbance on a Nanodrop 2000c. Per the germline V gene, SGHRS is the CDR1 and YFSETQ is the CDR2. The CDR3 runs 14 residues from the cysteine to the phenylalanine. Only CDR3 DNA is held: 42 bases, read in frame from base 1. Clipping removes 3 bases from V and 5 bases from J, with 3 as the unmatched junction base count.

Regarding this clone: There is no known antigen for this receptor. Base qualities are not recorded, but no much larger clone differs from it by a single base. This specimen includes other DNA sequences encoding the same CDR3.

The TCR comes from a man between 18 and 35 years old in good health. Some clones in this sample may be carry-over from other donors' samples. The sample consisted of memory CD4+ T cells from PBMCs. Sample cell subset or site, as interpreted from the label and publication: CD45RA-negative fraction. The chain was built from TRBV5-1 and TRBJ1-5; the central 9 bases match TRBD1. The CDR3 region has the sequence CASSSTGGDQPQHF. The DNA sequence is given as TGCGCCAGCAGCTCCACAGGGGGCGATCAGCCCCAGCATTTT.